This T cell receptor (beta chain) was found in a study of tumor-infiltrating lymphocytes in primary liver carcinoma. Investigators took RNA and DNA out together from 20-30 mg of unsorted bulk tissue. Patients' primary liver carcinoma was surgically resected. V was shortened by 8 bases and J by 1 base, with 16 bases between the two germline ends. Germline lookup yields CDR1 SGHNT and CDR2 YYREEE (reference sequence). The CDR3 runs 15 residues. A constant-region primer served to make TCR beta cDNA from about 490 ng total RNA. ARM-PCR, slightly modified, supplied the TCR beta libraries through three nested multiplex PCR rounds. Investigators reported that the first two PCR rounds, at roughly 10 cycles each, used TRBV1-TRBV30 forward primers with a C-beta reverse primer. TCRdb itself ran the multiplex PCR reads through MiXCR, one entry per CDR3 protein. The sample yields roughly 25,000 distinct CDR3 sequences, nearly 80% seen once.

The rearrangement links TRBV5-4 to TRBJ2-1; D is uncertain. Sequenced input: liver tumor tissue from sampling region 3. Subset here: tumor region T3, left-lateral pole. This TCR came from a man in his forties with primary liver carcinoma and hepatitis B virus infection. The CDR3 region has the DNA TGTGCCAGTAGCCCCCCCGCCTTATCCTACAATGAGCAGTTCTTC. Encoded protein: CASSPPALSYNEQFF. Supplemented by reference TRBV5-4 and TRBJ2-1, the full variable domain reads ETGVTQSPTHLIKTRGQQVTLRCSSQSGHNTVSWYQQALGQGPQFIFQYYREEENGRGNFPPRFSGLQFPNYSSELNVNALELDDSALYLCASSPPALSYNEQFFGPGTRLTVL.